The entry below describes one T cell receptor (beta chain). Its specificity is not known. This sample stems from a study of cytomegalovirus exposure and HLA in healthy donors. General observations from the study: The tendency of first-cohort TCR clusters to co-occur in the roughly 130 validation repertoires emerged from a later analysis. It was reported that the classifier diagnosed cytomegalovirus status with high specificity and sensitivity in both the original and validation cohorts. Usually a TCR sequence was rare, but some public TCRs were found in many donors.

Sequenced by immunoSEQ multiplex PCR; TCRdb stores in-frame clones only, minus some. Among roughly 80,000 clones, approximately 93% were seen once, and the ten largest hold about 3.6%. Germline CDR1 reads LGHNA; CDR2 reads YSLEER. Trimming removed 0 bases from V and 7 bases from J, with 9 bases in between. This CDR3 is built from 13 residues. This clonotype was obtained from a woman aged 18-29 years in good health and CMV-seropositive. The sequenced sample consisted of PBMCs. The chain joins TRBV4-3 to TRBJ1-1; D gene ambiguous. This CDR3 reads CASSQEASGEAFF. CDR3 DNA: TGCGCCAGCAGCCAAGAAGCCTCCGGTGAAGCTTTCTTT.